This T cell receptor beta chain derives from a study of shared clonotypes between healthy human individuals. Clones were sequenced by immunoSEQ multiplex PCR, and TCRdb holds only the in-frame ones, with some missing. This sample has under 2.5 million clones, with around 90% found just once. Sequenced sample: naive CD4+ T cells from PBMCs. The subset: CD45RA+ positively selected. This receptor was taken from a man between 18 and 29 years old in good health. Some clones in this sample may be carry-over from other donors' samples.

The CDR3 is CASSTRDREETQYF. CDR3 bases: TGTGCCAGCAGTACCCGGGACAGAGAAGAGACCCAGTACTTC. This chain links TRBV6-6 with TRBJ2-5; TRBD1 matches 7 bases. Germline CDR1 MNHNY, CDR2 SVGAGI (reference sequence). The CDR3 totals 14 residues. V lost 5 bases, J lost 3 bases, and 6 bases stayed unmatched.